This is a list of T cell receptor beta chains from one sample in a study of T cell responses to AZD1222 COVID-19 vaccine. Clones were read by immunoSEQ multiplex PCR, and TCRdb kept only the in-frame ones, dropping some. Among tens of thousands of clones listed, around nine tenths were seen once. This sample comprised peripheral blood, obtained 28 days after the second AZD1222 dose. The receptors originated from an adult who received the AZD1222 COVID-19 vaccine. Both conserved end residues are part of each CDR3. Each record gives: J gene, clone size, D gene, V gene, CDR3 protein, CDR3 DNA. A D gene is named only where the DNA matches it firmly. Clone size appears in some rows only: once, few, many, or a class for an expanded clone.

j_call: TRBJ1-6; clone_size: once; d_call: -; v_call: TRBV7-2; cdr3_aa: CASSLADRNNSPLHF; cdr3_nt: TGTGCCAGCAGCTTAGCGGACAGAAATAATTCACCCCTCCACTTT
j_call: TRBJ1-4; clone_size: -; d_call: TRBD1; v_call: TRBV5-6; cdr3_aa: CASSSRTGSTNEKLFF; cdr3_nt: TGTGCCAGCAGCTCTCGGACAGGCTCAACTAATGAAAAACTGTTTTTT
j_call: TRBJ1-2; clone_size: once; d_call: -; v_call: TRBV5-1; cdr3_aa: CASSVGSYGYTF; cdr3_nt: TGCGCCAGCTCTGTAGGCAGTTATGGCTACACCTTC
j_call: TRBJ2-3; clone_size: once; d_call: TRBD2; v_call: TRBV11-2; cdr3_aa: CASSPLLAGPDTQYF; cdr3_nt: TGTGCCAGCAGCCCATTACTAGCGGGGCCAGATACGCAGTATTTT
j_call: TRBJ2-7; clone_size: once; d_call: TRBD1; v_call: TRBV7-6; cdr3_aa: CASSRRQGADEQYF; cdr3_nt: TGTGCCAGCTCGAGGCGACAGGGGGCCGACGAGCAGTACTTC
j_call: TRBJ2-6; clone_size: -; d_call: -; v_call: TRBV6-6; cdr3_aa: CASSRRDPSSGANVLTF; cdr3_nt: TGTGCCAGCAGCCGACGGGACCCCAGCTCTGGGGCCAACGTCCTGACTTTC
j_call: TRBJ1-5; clone_size: few; d_call: -; v_call: TRBV15; cdr3_aa: CATSRGDTHNQPQHF; cdr3_nt: TGTGCCACCAGCAGAGGGGACACCCACAATCAGCCCCAGCATTTT
j_call: TRBJ1-5; clone_size: -; d_call: -; v_call: TRBV11-2; cdr3_aa: CASSLDRDQPQHF; cdr3_nt: TGTGCCAGCAGCTTAGATCGTGATCAGCCCCAGCATTTT
j_call: TRBJ1-2; clone_size: -; d_call: TRBD1; v_call: TRBV29-1; cdr3_aa: CSVGQGADYGYTF; cdr3_nt: TGCAGCGTGGGACAGGGGGCAGACTATGGCTACACCTTC
j_call: TRBJ1-5; clone_size: -; d_call: -; v_call: TRBV7-2; cdr3_aa: CASSLGAVNQPQHF; cdr3_nt: TGTGCCAGCAGCTTAGGAGCAGTCAATCAGCCCCAGCATTTT
j_call: TRBJ1-2; clone_size: -; d_call: TRBD1; v_call: TRBV7-9; cdr3_aa: CASSRRTGEPHYGYTF; cdr3_nt: TGTGCCAGCAGCCGAAGGACAGGGGAACCCCACTATGGCTACACCTTC
j_call: TRBJ1-2; clone_size: -; d_call: -; v_call: TRBV29-1; cdr3_aa: CSVEDAPEEGYTF; cdr3_nt: TGCAGCGTTGAGGACGCCCCCGAAGAAGGCTACACCTTC
j_call: TRBJ2-3; clone_size: -; d_call: TRBD2; v_call: TRBV6-2/TRBV6-3; cdr3_aa: CASSYRLAGARGLTDTQYF; cdr3_nt: TGTGCCAGCAGTTACCGGCTAGCGGGGGCCAGGGGGCTTACAGATACGCAGTATTTT
j_call: TRBJ1-3; clone_size: -; d_call: -; v_call: TRBV14; cdr3_aa: CASSQLTLGNTIYF; cdr3_nt: TGTGCCAGCAGCCAATTGACACTCGGAAACACCATATATTTT
j_call: TRBJ1-5; clone_size: -; d_call: -; v_call: TRBV6-5; cdr3_aa: CASNEGGRDNQPQHF; cdr3_nt: TGTGCCAGCAACGAAGGGGGGCGAGACAATCAGCCCCAGCATTTT
j_call: TRBJ2-7; clone_size: once; d_call: TRBD2; v_call: TRBV3-1/TRBV3-2; cdr3_aa: CASSQVRRRGGAQYEQYF; cdr3_nt: TGTGCCAGCAGCCAAGTTCGTCGGCGGGGGGGCGCTCAGTACGAGCAGTACTTC
j_call: TRBJ1-2; clone_size: -; d_call: -; v_call: TRBV9; cdr3_aa: CASSPAGTYGYTF; cdr3_nt: TGTGCCAGCAGCCCGGCCGGGACCTATGGCTACACCTTC
j_call: TRBJ2-3; clone_size: -; d_call: -; v_call: TRBV11-3; cdr3_aa: CASSLGGPTDTQYF; cdr3_nt: TGTGCCAGCAGCTTGGGGGGACCCACAGATACGCAGTATTTT